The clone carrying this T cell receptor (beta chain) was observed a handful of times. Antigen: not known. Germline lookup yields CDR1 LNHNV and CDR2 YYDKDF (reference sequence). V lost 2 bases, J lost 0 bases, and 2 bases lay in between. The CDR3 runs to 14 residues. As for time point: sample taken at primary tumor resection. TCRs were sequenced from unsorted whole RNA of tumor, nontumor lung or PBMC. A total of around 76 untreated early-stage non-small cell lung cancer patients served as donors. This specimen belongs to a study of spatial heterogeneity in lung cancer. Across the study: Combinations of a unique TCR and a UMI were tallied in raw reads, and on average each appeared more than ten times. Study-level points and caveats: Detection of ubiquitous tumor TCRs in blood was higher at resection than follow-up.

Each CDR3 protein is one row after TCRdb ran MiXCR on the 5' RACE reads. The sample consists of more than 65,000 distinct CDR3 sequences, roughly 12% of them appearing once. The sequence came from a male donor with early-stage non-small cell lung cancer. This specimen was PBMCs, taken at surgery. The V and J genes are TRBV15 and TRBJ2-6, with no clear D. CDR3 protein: CATSRFSGANVLTF. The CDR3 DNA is TGTGCCACCAGCAGATTCTCTGGGGCCAACGTCCTGACTTTC.